This T cell receptor (beta chain) was captured by sequencing in a study of blood T cells in healthy people across ages (dated by TCRdb to between 2015 and 2017). Concerning the study at large: In model experiments, template switching captured about one uniquely barcoded TCR beta cDNA molecule for every two T cells. The study measured age-related changes in TCR beta repertoire diversity using deep sequencing normalized with unique cDNA molecular identifiers. The donors were split into four age groups: young (average about 16 years), middle-aged (39), aged (approximately 60) and long-lived (over 80). To avoid experimental bias, donors of different ages were randomly spread across the sequencing lanes. Two additional independent replicas of 1 million unique cDNA reads from the same blood draw were analyzed for two donors (one aged 18 to 30 and one aged 80 or older).

The research as a whole found: Estimates of total diversity based on one million sequenced T cells were considered lower bounds and underestimates. Bulk unsorted PBMC profiling prevented conclusive comparison of naive and antigen-experienced compartments. Observed TCR beta diversity per million T cells fell roughly linearly with age, and a significant reduction was already apparent by age roughly 40. Donor CMV infection status was unknown, potentially confounding age-related changes in expanded clonotypes. A strong correlation was found between observed TCR beta diversity and the percentage of naive T cells measured by flow cytometry. Compared with the aged group, more naive CD4+ T cells, fewer expanded clones and increased TCR diversity were shown by the long-lived group, suggesting age selection.

The roughly 42 donors, aged roughly 6 to 90 years, were systemically healthy Caucasian individuals from Russia. Approximately 9.3 milliliters of peripheral blood were drawn from each donor into EDTA-treated Vacutainer tubes. PBMCs were isolated by Ficoll-Paque density-gradient centrifugation, with at least 7 million obtained per sample. Trizol reagent was used to extract total RNA from PBMCs, with at least 6 micrograms per sample. Naive CD45RAhigh/CD27high T cell percentages were measured by flow cytometry on a PBMC aliquot from every donor. Its CDR3 holds 16 amino acids, cysteine through phenylalanine. Only the CDR3 part of the read is kept: 48 bases, read in frame from the first base. Trimming takes 5 bases from V and 0 bases from J, and the germline ends sit 14 bases apart. From a lookup of the germline V gene, CDR1 and CDR2 are MDHEN and SYDVKM. The library was prepared using 5' RACE. Sequencer: Illumina HiSeq 2500. A second PCR of roughly 6 to 11 cycles was run with a J-beta primer mix and a sample-barcoded 5' primer. Each TCR beta cDNA molecule received a unique molecular identifier from a template-switch 5' adaptor carrying 12 random nucleotides. Each sample yielded at least 2.5 million CDR3-containing paired-end reads. The Mint cDNA synthesis kit, primed by a TRBC-specific oligonucleotide, was used to synthesize first-strand cDNA from all RNA. All cDNA was treated with uracil-DNA glycosylase and then went through a first 18-cycle PCR with the universal primers M1SS and BC2_uni_R. In the original analysis: For normalization, 1 million high-quality reads were randomly selected from each sample, with every read carrying a distinct molecular identifier. Reads sharing molecular identifiers were discarded rather than binned into consensus sequences. MiTCR, with a Q25 quality threshold and the strictest error-elimination algorithm, was used for CDR3 identification, clonotype clustering and error correction. Lower-bound total TCR beta diversity was estimated with a nonparametric unseen species model using Euler transformation. In TCRdb, the public reads were trimmed at Q25 with fastp and aligned with MiXCR, with productive beta chains retained. Under each unique CDR3 protein, matching rows form one entry showing the most common genes and DNA. Clone size and V and J calls follow TCRdb, not the original study. The sample table contains hundreds of thousands of distinct CDR3 sequences; only one count was recorded for about three fifths of them. About 20% of the sample rests with the top ten.

A remark on this clonotype: It lacks a known antigen. It has no much larger one-base neighbor in the sample; base qualities were not kept.

The sequenced sample was blood. This TCR came from a young man in good health. The sequence joins TRBV28 to TRBJ2-1; the D gene could be TRBD1 or TRBD2, each one agreeing over 5 bases. Here the CDR3 is given as CASSPGTGSSYNEQFF. The DNA reads as follows: TGTGCCAGCAGTCCCGGGACGGGAAGCTCCTACAATGAGCAGTTCTTC.